This T cell receptor (beta chain) derives from a study of T cell responses to AZD1222 COVID-19 vaccine. Study-level results: Repertoires were sampled only after the peak T cell response. Seropositive at baseline were only a handful of AZD1222 recipients.

On this clone: No antigen is known for it.

Sequencing used immunoSEQ multiplex PCR; TCRdb keeps in-frame clones, though not all of them. The table lists roughly 200,000 clones, 90% to 95% of them singletons. The CDR3 is made up of 12 amino acids. Trimming cost V 5 bases and J 5 bases, with 12 bases left between them. The germline gives CDR1 SQVTM, CDR2 ANQGSEA. The sequencing here drew on peripheral blood, taken 28 days after the second AZD1222 dose. The chain combines TRBV29-1 with TRBJ1-2; D gene uncertain. The TCR was taken from an adult who received the AZD1222 COVID-19 vaccine. This CDR3 is CSVQDGEYGYTF. The CDR3 nucleotides are TGCAGCGTTCAGGACGGGGAGTATGGCTACACCTTC. Variable domain in full (rest from reference TRBV29-1 and TRBJ1-2): SAVISQKPSRDICQRGTSLTIQCQVDSQVTMMFWYRQQPGQSLTLIATANQGSEATYESGFVIDKFPISRPNLTFSTLTVSNMSPEDSSIYLCSVQDGEYGYTFGSGTRLTVV.